A single TCR beta chain is shown here with its context. The antigen is not known. Each individual donor underwent a draw of around 9.8 milliliters of peripheral blood. For the second PCR, which ran for roughly 6 to 12 cycles, a sample-barcoded 5' primer and a J-beta primer mix were used. TCRdb ran MiXCR on the 5' RACE reads and lists one entry per CDR3 protein. The table includes around 1,900,000 distinct CDR3 sequences, around 40% detected once. These data come from a study of blood T cells in healthy people across ages. CDR3 length equals 14 residues. From germline, CDR1 is SGHDN and CDR2 FVKESK. Study-wide points: Naive T cell percentage showed a strong correlation with TCR beta diversity.

The V gene is TRBV14, the J gene TRBJ2-7; 10 bases are a match to TRBD1. The better agreement between TRBJ2-5 and the DNA end casts doubt on the J call. The sample consisted of blood. The clonotype was recovered from a human donor in good health. As DNA, the CDR3 is TGTGCCAGCAACCGACAGGGGGCGAGTGAGACCCAGTACTTC. It translates to CASNRQGASETQYF.